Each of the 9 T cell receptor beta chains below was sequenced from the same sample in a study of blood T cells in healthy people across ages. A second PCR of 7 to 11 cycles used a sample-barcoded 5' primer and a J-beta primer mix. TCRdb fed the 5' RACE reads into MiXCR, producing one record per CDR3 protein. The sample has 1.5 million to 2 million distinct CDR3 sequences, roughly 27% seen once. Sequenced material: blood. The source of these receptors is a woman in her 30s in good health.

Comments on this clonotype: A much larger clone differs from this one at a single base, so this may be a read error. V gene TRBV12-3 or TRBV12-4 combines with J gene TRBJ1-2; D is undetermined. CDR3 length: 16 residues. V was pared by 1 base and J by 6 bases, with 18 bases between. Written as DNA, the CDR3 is TGTGCCAGCAGTTTAGGGGCGATCGCCTCCCTAGATGGCTACACCTTC. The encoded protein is CASSLGAIASLDGYTF.

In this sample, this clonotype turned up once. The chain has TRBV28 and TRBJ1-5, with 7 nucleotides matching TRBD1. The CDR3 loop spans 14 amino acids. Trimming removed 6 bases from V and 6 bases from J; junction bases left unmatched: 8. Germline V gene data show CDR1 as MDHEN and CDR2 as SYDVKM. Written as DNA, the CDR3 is TGTGCCAGCAGACCTGACAGGGAGAGTCAGCCCCAGCATTTT. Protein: CASRPDRESQPQHF.

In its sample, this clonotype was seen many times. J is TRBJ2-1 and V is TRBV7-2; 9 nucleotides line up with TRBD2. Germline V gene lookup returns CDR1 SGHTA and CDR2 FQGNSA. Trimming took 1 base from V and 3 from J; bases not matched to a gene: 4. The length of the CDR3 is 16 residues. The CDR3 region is CASSLGSSGIYNEQFF. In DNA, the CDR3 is TGTGCCAGCAGCTTAGGCTCTAGCGGGATCTACAATGAGCAGTTCTTC. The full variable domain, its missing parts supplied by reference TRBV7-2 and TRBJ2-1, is GAGVSQSPSNKVTEKGKDVELRCDPISGHTALYWYRQSLGQGLEFLIYFQGNSAPDKSGLPSDRFSAERTGGSVSTLTIQRTQQEDSAVYLCASSLGSSGIYNEQFFGPGTRLTVL.

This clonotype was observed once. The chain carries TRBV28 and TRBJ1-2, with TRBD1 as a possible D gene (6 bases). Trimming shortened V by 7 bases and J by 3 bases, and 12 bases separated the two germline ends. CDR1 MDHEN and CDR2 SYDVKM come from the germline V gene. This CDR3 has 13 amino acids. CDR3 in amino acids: CASKTGFYYGYTF. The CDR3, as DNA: TGTGCCAGCAAAACAGGGTTCTACTATGGCTACACCTTC.

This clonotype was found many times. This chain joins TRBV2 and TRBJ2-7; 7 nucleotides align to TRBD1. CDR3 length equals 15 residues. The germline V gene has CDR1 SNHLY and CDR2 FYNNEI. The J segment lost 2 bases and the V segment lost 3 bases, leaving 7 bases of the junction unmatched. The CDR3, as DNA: TGTGCCAGCAGTGAGAGGGCTCAGGGGGCCTACGAGCAGTACTTC. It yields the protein CASSERAQGAYEQYF. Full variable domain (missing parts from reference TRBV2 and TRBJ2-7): EPEVTQTPSHQVTQMGQEVILRCVPISNHLYFYWYRQILGQKVEFLVSFYNNEISEKSEIFDDQFSVERPDGSNFTLKIRSTKLEDSAMYFCASSERAQGAYEQYFGPGTRLTVT.

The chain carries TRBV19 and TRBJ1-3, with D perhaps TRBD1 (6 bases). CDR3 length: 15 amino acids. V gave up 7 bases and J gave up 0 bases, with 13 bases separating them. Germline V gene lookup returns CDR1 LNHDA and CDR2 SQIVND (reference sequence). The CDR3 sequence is CASTRTAFSGNTIYF. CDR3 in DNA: TGTGCCAGTACCCGGACAGCGTTCTCTGGAAACACCATATATTTT.

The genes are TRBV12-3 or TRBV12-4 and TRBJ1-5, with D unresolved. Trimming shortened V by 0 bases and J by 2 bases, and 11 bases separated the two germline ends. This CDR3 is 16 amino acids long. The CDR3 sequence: CASSLAQRAGNQPQHF. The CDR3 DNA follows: TGTGCCAGCAGTTTAGCTCAGAGGGCGGGCAATCAGCCCCAGCATTTT.

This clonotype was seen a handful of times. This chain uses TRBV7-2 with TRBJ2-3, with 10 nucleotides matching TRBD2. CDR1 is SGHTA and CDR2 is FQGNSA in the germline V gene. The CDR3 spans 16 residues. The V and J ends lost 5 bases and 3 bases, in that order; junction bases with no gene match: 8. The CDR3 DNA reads TGTGCCAGCAGCCAAGACAGCGGGAGGGTGACAGATACGCAGTATTTT. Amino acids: CASSQDSGRVTDTQYF.

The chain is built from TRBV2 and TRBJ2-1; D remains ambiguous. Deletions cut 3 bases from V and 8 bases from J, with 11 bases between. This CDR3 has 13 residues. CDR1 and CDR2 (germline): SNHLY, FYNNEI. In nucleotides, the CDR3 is TGTGCCAGCAGTGACGAGATTCGGGATGAGCAGTTCTTC. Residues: CASSDEIRDEQFF.